This TCR beta chain came from a study of cytomegalovirus exposure and HLA in healthy donors. The CDR3 totals 16 residues. Trimming cost V 2 bases and J 8 bases; bases outside gene matches: 14. Germline V gene sequence: CDR1 SGHDT, CDR2 YYEEEE. Study-wide points: A later analysis linked a missense DCLRE1C variant to TCR beta V- and J-gene trimming. Most TCR sequences were rare, but some public TCRs occurred in many donors.

PCR was performed using 60 Vbeta and 13 Jbeta primers. How the authors handled the data: Approximately 12 million of some 80 million unique TCR beta chains were shared, per a later count. Method: immunoSEQ multiplex PCR; TCRdb's copy keeps in-frame clones and lacks some. That table furnishes V, J and clone size, whereas the DNA furnished D and trimming. The sample lists more than 150,000 clones, around three quarters occurring once. With respect to this clone: What it binds is unknown.

The clonotype comes from a boy aged 5-17 years in good health and CMV-seronegative. Sequencing was performed on PBMCs. The J gene is TRBJ2-5, the V gene TRBV5-6, with 8 bases lining up with TRBD2. The CDR3 sequence is CASSFIGQAGVETQYF. The CDR3 DNA reads TGTGCCAGCAGCTTCATAGGGCAAGCGGGGGTTGAAACCCAGTACTTC.